These 9 T cell receptor beta chains were all obtained from the same sample, sequenced in a study of PD-1 blockade in classical Hodgkin lymphoma. Time point noted: cycle 4 day 1 (C4D1), after more than 5 weeks of nivolumab. Patients all relapsed after autologous stem cell transplantation, and there was variation in brentuximab vedotin exposure. Assay: immunoSEQ multiplex PCR; the TCRdb copy retains only in-frame clones and omits some. The table includes just under 65,000 clones, around nine tenths detected once. Sample: peripheral blood mononuclear cells (PBMCs), taken before the fourth cycle of nivolumab. The receptors were sampled from a human donor with classical Hodgkin lymphoma.

The V gene is TRBV28, the J gene TRBJ2-5, with 9 bases that match TRBD1. Germline V gene sequence: CDR1 MDHEN, CDR2 SYDVKM. The ends lost 8 bases at V and 4 bases at J; junction bases unmatched: 14. The CDR3 extends over 16 amino acids. The CDR3 sequence is CASPMGRTGVGETQYF. The DNA for the CDR3 is TGTGCCAGCCCAATGGGAAGGACAGGGGTAGGAGAGACCCAGTACTTC.

For this clone: A read error may produce the germline difference seen at one junction end. V and J are TRBV18 and TRBJ1-6; a possible D gene is TRBD1 (6 bases). The CDR3 totals 15 residues. Germline V CDR1 and CDR2: KGHSH, LQKENI. The CDR3 protein is CASSAPGQYNSPLHF. For the CDR3, the DNA is TGTGCCAGCTCAGCACCGGGACAATATAATTCACCCCTCCACTTT.

V gene TRBV9 combines with J gene TRBJ1-2; maybe TRBD1 (6 bases). Germline lookup yields CDR1 SGDLS and CDR2 YYNGEE. The CDR3 is made up of 14 amino acids. V gave up 0 bases and J gave up 4 bases, with 10 bases separating them. The CDR3 nucleotides read TGTGCCAGCAGCGTAGAGGGACATCCCTATGGCTACACCTTC. Amino acids: CASSVEGHPYGYTF.

The J gene is TRBJ2-3, the V gene TRBV2, with 9 bases identical to TRBD1. V lost 5 bases and J lost 7; bases outside the gene matches: 10. The CDR3 spans 15 residues. CDR1 is SNHLY and CDR2 is FYNNEI in the germline V gene. CDR3 in amino acids: CASSWDRVRENTQYF. The CDR3 DNA reads TGTGCCAGCAGTTGGGACAGGGTTAGGGAAAATACGCAGTATTTT.

CDR3 protein: CASSVRTGVEKLFF. The CDR3 DNA reads TGTGCCAGCAGTGTCAGGACAGGGGTCGAAAAACTGTTTTTT. V usage is TRBV2 and J usage is TRBJ1-4, with 9 nucleotides matching TRBD1. CDR1 is SNHLY, CDR2 FYNNEI, per germline. There are 14 residues in the CDR3. Trimming removed 4 bases from V and 8 bases from J; junction bases left unmatched: 5. Complete variable domain (other parts from reference TRBV2 and TRBJ1-4): EPEVTQTPSHQVTQMGQEVILRCVPISNHLYFYWYRQILGQKVEFLVSFYNNEISEKSEIFDDQFSVERPDGSNFTLKIRSTKLEDSAMYFCASSVRTGVEKLFFGSGTQLSVL.

The gene calls are TRBV4-2 and TRBJ1-6, with TRBD1 matching 8 bases. The CDR3 has 16 amino acids. Trimming took 0 bases from V and 9 from J; bases not matched to a gene: 7. Germline values: CDR1 LGHNA, CDR2 YNFKEQ. CDR3 sequence (DNA): TGTGCCAGCAGCCAAGACGTAGGGACAGGAGCTTCACCCCTCCACTTT. Amino acid sequence: CASSQDVGTGASPLHF.

The chain has TRBV6-6 and TRBJ2-7, with 7 bases that match TRBD1. Germline assignment: CDR1 MNHNY and CDR2 SVGAGI (reference sequence). The CDR3 is 15 residues long. The V segment lost 0 bases and the J segment 2 bases; nucleotides outside the gene matches: 4. The CDR3 region has the DNA TGTGCCAGCAGTTACTCGAGTCAGGGGGCCTACGAGCAGTACTTC. Translating it yields CASSYSSQGAYEQYF.

The V and J genes are TRBV5-1 and TRBJ1-1; TRBD1 matches at 9 bases. V lost 1 base, J lost 2 bases, and 3 bases stayed unmatched. Germline loops: CDR1 SGHRS, CDR2 YFSETQ. This CDR3 comprises 15 residues. In DNA, the CDR3 is TGCGCCAGCAGCTTGCCGGGACAGGGAAACACTGAAGCTTTCTTT. This gives the protein CASSLPGQGNTEAFF.

The chain employs TRBV5-6 and TRBJ1-1; D call uncertain. The CDR3 loop spans 12 amino acids. The V end lost 6 bases, the J end lost 6 bases, and 12 bases lay between the germline ends. Germline CDR1 SGHDT, CDR2 YYEEEE. CDR3 in DNA: TGTGCCAGCACCTCGGACCTCGCTGAAGCTTTCTTT. It is translated as CASTSDLAEAFF.